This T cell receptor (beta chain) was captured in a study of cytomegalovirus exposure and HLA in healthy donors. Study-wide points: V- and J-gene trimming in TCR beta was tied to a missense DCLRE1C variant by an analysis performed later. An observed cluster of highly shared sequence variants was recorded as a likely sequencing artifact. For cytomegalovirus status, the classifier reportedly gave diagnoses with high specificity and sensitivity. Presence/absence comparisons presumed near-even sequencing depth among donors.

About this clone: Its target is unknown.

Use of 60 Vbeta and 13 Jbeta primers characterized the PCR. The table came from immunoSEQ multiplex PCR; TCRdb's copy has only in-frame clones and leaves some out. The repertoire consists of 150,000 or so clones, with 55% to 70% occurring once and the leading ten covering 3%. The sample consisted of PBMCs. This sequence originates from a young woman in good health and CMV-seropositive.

CDR3 nucleotide sequence: TGTGCCAGCAAGAATAGCGGGAGACTAACCTACGAGCAGTACTTC. Its translation is CASKNSGRLTYEQYF. This chain links TRBV11-2 with TRBJ2-7, with 9 bases matching TRBD2. The V gene's germline CDR1 is SGHAT and CDR2 FQNNGV. CDR3 size: 15 residues. The V gene end was trimmed by 7 bases and the J gene end by 2 bases; junction bases not matched to a gene: 9.